These 31 T cell receptor beta chains were sequenced from one sample in a study of T cell responses to AZD1222 COVID-19 vaccine. Produced via immunoSEQ multiplex PCR; TCRdb's table is partial and in-frame only. The sample yields over 150,000 clones, 90% seen once. Sample: peripheral blood, taken on day 0 of AZD1222 vaccination. These TCRs come from an adult in good health.

The rearrangement links TRBV19 to TRBJ2-2; possibly TRBD1 for D (5 bases). The CDR3 has 14 residues. Germline V gene data show CDR1 as LNHDA and CDR2 as SQIVND (reference sequence). Trimming stripped 11 bases from V and 5 bases from J, with 18 bases between. The CDR3 spells CASAALSGTGELFF. The DNA of the CDR3 is TGTGCCTCGGCGGCACTCTCAGGGACCGGGGAGCTGTTTTTT.

V and J are TRBV29-1 and TRBJ1-2; D unresolved. Trimming took 3 bases from V and 5 from J, leaving 19 bases between them. Germline V gene lookup returns CDR1 SQVTM and CDR2 ANQGSEA. This CDR3 comprises 15 residues. For the CDR3, the DNA is TGCAGCGTTGACCCAACCGATCCGGGCCTATATGGCTACACCTTC. Translated, it gives CSVDPTDPGLYGYTF.

The V call is TRBV11-3, the J call TRBJ2-5; perhaps TRBD2 as D (6 bases). With 0 bases removed from V and 1 base from J, the gap between germline ends came to 9 bases. CDR1 and CDR2 from the germline V gene are SGHNT and YENEEA. This CDR3 has 15 residues. In DNA form, the CDR3 reads TGTGCCAGCAGCTTAGAGGGACTGTCCCAAGAGACCCAGTACTTC. As protein: CASSLEGLSQETQYF.

The chain combines TRBV4-2 with TRBJ1-5, with D maybe TRBD1 (5 bases). CDR3 length equals 16 residues. CDR1 LGHNA and CDR2 YNFKEQ come from the germline V gene. Trimming cost V 0 bases and J 6 bases, with 15 bases left between them. DNA for the CDR3: TGTGCCAGCAGCCAAGATGGAGGGTTGGGGGGTCAGCCCCAGCATTTT. Its translation is CASSQDGGLGGQPQHF.

This chain joins TRBV9 and TRBJ1-1, with D unclear. With 0 bases removed from V and 0 bases from J, the gap between germline ends came to 9 bases. CDR1 is SGDLS and CDR2 is YYNGEE in the germline V gene. The CDR3 loop spans 15 amino acids. CDR3: CASSVEAEMNTEAFF. The DNA of the CDR3 is TGTGCCAGCAGCGTAGAGGCGGAAATGAACACTGAAGCTTTCTTT.

This sequence joins TRBV10-3 and TRBJ1-1; possibly TRBD1 for D (6 bases). V lost 4 bases to trimming and J lost 0 bases, with 6 bases between them. The CDR3 extends over 13 amino acids. Germline CDR1 ENHRY, CDR2 SYGVKD. The CDR3 here is CAISGTVNTEAFF. CDR3 nucleotide sequence: TGTGCCATCAGTGGGACAGTGAACACTGAAGCTTTCTTT.

This chain connects TRBV2 to TRBJ2-3, with TRBD2 matching over 8 bases. With 7 bases clipped from V and 2 bases from J, the junction kept 8 bases outside the gene matches. This CDR3 has 15 residues. Per germline, CDR1 SNHLY and CDR2 FYNNEI. CDR3 protein: CASTRAGASTDTQYF. The CDR3 DNA is TGTGCCAGCACCCGAGCGGGAGCTTCCACAGATACGCAGTATTTT.

The chain is built from TRBV10-3 and TRBJ1-3; D possibly corresponds to TRBD1 (5 bases). With 2 bases removed from V and 0 bases from J, the gap between germline ends came to 11 bases. The CDR3 is 16 residues long. CDR1 and CDR2 from the germline V gene are ENHRY and SYGVKD. As DNA, the CDR3 is TGTGCCATCAGTGAGCCCGGGGCAGTCTCTGGAAACACCATATATTTT. It is translated as CAISEPGAVSGNTIYF.

V usage is TRBV28 and J usage is TRBJ2-3; D not resolved. This CDR3 has 13 residues. V was pared by 7 bases and J by 8 bases, with 16 bases between. In germline, CDR1 is MDHEN, CDR2 SYDVKM. The CDR3 reads CASTQFPPGTQYF. The CDR3 DNA follows: TGTGCCAGCACTCAGTTCCCCCCCGGTACGCAGTATTTT. The whole variable domain, filled in from reference TRBV28 and TRBJ2-3, reads DVKVTQSSRYLVKRTGEKVFLECVQDMDHENMFWYRQDPGLGLRLIYFSYDVKMKEKGDIPEGYSVSREKKERFSLILESASTNQTSMYLCASTQFPPGTQYFGPGTRLTVL.

This clone was seen more than once but under ten times. The chain joins TRBV4-1 to TRBJ2-1; the match to TRBD2 covers 7 bases. The CDR3 length is 16 residues. The V and J ends lost 0 bases and 7 bases, in that order; junction bases with no gene match: 9. CDR1 is MGHRA and CDR2 is YSYEKL in the germline V gene. CDR3 in amino acids: CASSQDGGGVLNEQFF. Written as DNA, the CDR3 is TGCGCCAGCAGCCAAGATGGGGGGGGTGTTTTAAATGAGCAGTTCTTC.

The V call is TRBV25-1, the J call TRBJ1-1; D is undetermined. CDR3 length equals 14 residues. Between the trimmed V and J ends, which lost 4 bases and 0 bases, there was a span of 9 bases. Germline CDR1 MGHDK, CDR2 SYGVNS. CDR3 sequence: CASSGYSLNTEAFF. The CDR3 coding sequence is TGTGCCAGCAGTGGATACAGCTTGAACACTGAAGCTTTCTTT. Together with reference TRBV25-1 and TRBJ1-1, the CDR3 gives the full variable domain: EADIYQTPRYLVIGTGKKITLECSQTMGHDKMYWYQQDPGMELHLIHYSYGVNSTEKGDLSSESTVSRIRTEHFPLTLESARPSHTSQYLCASSGYSLNTEAFFGQGTRLTVV.

This chain joins TRBV27 and TRBJ1-2; perhaps TRBD1 as D (6 bases). Germline CDR1 reads MNHEY; CDR2 reads SMNVEV (reference sequence). The CDR3 is 13 amino acids. The V and J ends lost 6 bases and 8 bases respectively, with 16 bases between them. The CDR3 protein is CASSPTTGPGYTF. The DNA of the CDR3 is TGTGCCAGCAGCCCCACCACAGGGCCCGGCTACACCTTC.

This rearrangement joins TRBV6-7 to TRBJ1-2; 7 bases align to TRBD1. TRBV6-7 is treated as an ORF (open reading frame) with a function not yet certain. This CDR3 spans 18 amino acids. J lost 3 bases, V lost 2 bases, and 15 bases had no gene match. The CDR3 region has the DNA TGTGCCAGCAGTTACACGTGCAAGTCAAGGACAGGTGACTATGGCTACACCTTC. This gives the protein CASSYTCKSRTGDYGYTF.

Worth noting for this clone: One end of the junction does not line up with germline, which may come from a read error. The chain recombines TRBV28 with TRBJ2-2, with D unclear. The CDR3 has 16 amino acids. Per germline, CDR1 MDHEN and CDR2 SYDVKM. CDR3 sequence: CASSHLPDLNPGELFF. For the CDR3, the DNA is TGTGCCAGCAGCCACCTCCCGGACCTGAACCCCGGGGAGCTGTTTTTT. The full variable domain, with the rest looked up from reference TRBV28 and TRBJ2-2, is DVKVTQSSRYLVKRTGEKVFLECVQDMDHENMFWYRQDPGLGLRLIYFSYDVKMKEKGDIPEGYSVSREKKERFSLILESASTNQTSMYLCASSHLPDLNPGELFFGEGSRLTVL.

A remark on this clone: One junction end does not reproduce the germline sequence, and a read error may be involved. The chain links TRBV18 to TRBJ1-2; 9 nucleotides match TRBD1. CDR1 and CDR2 (germline): KGHSH, LQKENI. The CDR3 covers 13 residues. The CDR3: CASSPQGAQGYTF. CDR3 bases: TGTGCCAGCTCTCCACAGGGGGCGCAAGGCTACACCTTC. Filled out from reference TRBV18 and TRBJ1-2, the complete variable domain reads NAGVMQNPRHLVRRRGQEARLRCSPMKGHSHVYWYRQLPEEGLKFMVYLQKENIIDESGMPKERFSAEFPKEGPSILRIQQVVRGDSAAYFCASSPQGAQGYTFGSGTRLTVV.

This clone was detected only a few times. The gene calls are TRBV4-3 and TRBJ1-2; D unresolved. V shed 0 bases and J shed 8 bases, with 13 bases lying between them. Germline V gene data show CDR1 as LGHNA and CDR2 as YSLEER. The CDR3 is made up of 14 amino acids. The CDR3 loop is CASSQDLVRRGYTF. In DNA, the CDR3 is TGCGCCAGCAGCCAAGATCTCGTCAGGAGAGGCTACACCTTC.

This chain links TRBV9 with TRBJ1-2; D is undetermined. V was trimmed by 5 bases and J by 8 bases, leaving 13 bases between them. The CDR3 spans 12 residues. The germline V gene has CDR1 SGDLS and CDR2 YYNGEE. As DNA, the CDR3 is TGTGCCAGCAGTACTCAGAGCCGGGGCTACACCTTC. Protein: CASSTQSRGYTF.

The V call is TRBV10-2, the J call TRBJ2-7; D is unclear. The CDR3 is made up of 11 amino acids. V gave up 3 bases and J gave up 7 bases, with 7 bases separating them. The germline gives CDR1 WSHSY, CDR2 SAAADI. The chain's CDR3 is CASSEQIEQYF. CDR3 bases: TGCGCCAGCAGTGAACAGATTGAGCAGTACTTC.

This chain joins TRBV4-3 and TRBJ1-2; TRBD1 aligns across 7 bases. V trimming: 0 bases; J trimming: 0 bases; junction bases outside the gene matches: 10. Looked up from germline, CDR1 is LGHNA and CDR2 is YSLEER. There are 18 residues in the CDR3. Here the CDR3 reads CASSQDRGTVKTNYGYTF. The CDR3 coding sequence is TGCGCCAGCAGCCAAGATCGGGGGACAGTTAAAACTAACTATGGCTACACCTTC.

This sequence joins TRBV5-4 and TRBJ1-2; 9 nucleotides agree with TRBD1. This CDR3 region has 15 residues. Germline V gene lookup returns CDR1 SGHNT and CDR2 YYREEE (reference sequence). V shed 4 bases and J 8 bases; nucleotides not matched to a gene: 12. CDR3 protein: CASSPPGQGVIGYTF. For the CDR3, the DNA is TGTGCCAGCAGCCCTCCGGGACAGGGTGTTATCGGCTACACCTTC. The full variable domain, in which reference TRBV5-4 and TRBJ1-2 provide the parts outside the CDR3, is ETGVTQSPTHLIKTRGQQVTLRCSSQSGHNTVSWYQQALGQGPQFIFQYYREEENGRGNFPPRFSGLQFPNYSSELNVNALELDDSALYLCASSPPGQGVIGYTFGSGTRLTVV.

V and J are TRBV3-1 (or the pseudogene TRBV3-2) and TRBJ1-3, with D perhaps TRBD1 (6 bases). The CDR3 runs to 18 residues. V dropped 0 bases and J dropped 3 bases, with 18 bases sitting between them. CDR1 is LGHDT, CDR2 YNNKEL, per germline (reference sequence). The CDR3 loop reads CASSQERIRGWFGNTIYF. The DNA of the CDR3 is TGTGCCAGCAGCCAAGAGAGGATCAGGGGATGGTTTGGAAACACCATATATTTT.

V gene TRBV19 combines with J gene TRBJ1-2, with D perhaps matching TRBD1 (5 bases). The ends were cut back, 3 bases at V and 3 bases at J, with 8 bases in the middle. CDR1 and CDR2 from the germline V gene are LNHDA and SQIVND (reference sequence). There are 13 residues in the CDR3. The CDR3 DNA reads as TGTGCCAGTAGTATCGGGACCGACTATGGCTACACCTTC. This sequence encodes CASSIGTDYGYTF.

This sequence joins TRBV6-6 and TRBJ1-3; D call uncertain. The CDR3 loop spans 13 amino acids. The V gene's germline CDR1 is MNHNY and CDR2 SVGAGI (reference sequence). The V end was cut by 6 bases, the J end by 0 bases, with 6 bases between. The CDR3 DNA reads TGTGCCAGCAGGAAGGACTCTGGAAACACCATATATTTT. Encoded protein: CASRKDSGNTIYF.

This chain links TRBV3-1 (or the pseudogene TRBV3-2) with TRBJ1-1, with a weak D call TRBD1 (6 bases). V lost 4 bases and J 5 bases, leaving 17 bases between the germline ends. The CDR3 totals 15 residues. Germline assignment: CDR1 LGHDT and CDR2 YNNKEL (reference sequence). CDR3 DNA: TGTGCCAGCAGCCCTATAGTGGGGGGCTGGACTGAAGCTTTCTTT. As protein: CASSPIVGGWTEAFF.

V and J are TRBV6-5 and TRBJ2-7, with 7 positions matching TRBD1. The germline gives CDR1 MNHEY, CDR2 SVGAGI. The V gene end was trimmed by 0 bases and the J gene end by 0 bases; junction bases not matched to a gene: 5. The CDR3 totals 16 residues. The CDR3 loop is CASSYSRAGGSYEQYF. CDR3 sequence (DNA): TGTGCCAGCAGTTACTCGAGGGCAGGGGGCTCCTACGAGCAGTACTTC.

The chain uses TRBV9 and TRBJ1-2, with 9 bases fitting TRBD1. Germline V gene data show CDR1 as SGDLS and CDR2 as YYNGEE. The CDR3 length is 14 residues. V gave up 2 bases and J gave up 4 bases; unmatched junction bases: 3. The CDR3 nucleotides are TGTGCCAGCAGCGTGGGGACAGGGAGCTATGGCTACACCTTC. The encoded protein is CASSVGTGSYGYTF.

The count of this clone is one. This rearrangement joins TRBV7-9 to TRBJ1-3; D gene ambiguous. This CDR3 has 14 amino acids. Germline loops: CDR1 SEHNR, CDR2 FQNEAQ (reference sequence). V was trimmed by 5 bases and J by 3 bases, leaving 11 bases between them. CDR3: CASSKTRIGNTIYF. CDR3 DNA sequence: TGTGCCAGCAGCAAAACCAGGATTGGAAACACCATATATTTT. Full variable domain (missing parts from reference TRBV7-9 and TRBJ1-3): DTGVSQNPRHKITKRGQNVTFRCDPISEHNRLYWYRQTLGQGPEFLTYFQNEAQLEKSRLLSDRFSAERPKGSFSTLEIQRTEQGDSAMYLCASSKTRIGNTIYFGEGSWLTVV.

J is TRBJ2-2 and V is TRBV28; 9 bases match TRBD1. V lost 6 bases to trimming and J lost 7 bases; unmatched junction nucleotides: 9. Germline lookup yields CDR1 MDHEN and CDR2 SYDVKM. The CDR3 runs to 15 residues. CDR3 in amino acids: CASSQGTGGIGELFF. The DNA for the CDR3 is TGTGCCAGCAGCCAGGGAACAGGGGGCATCGGGGAGCTGTTTTTT.

This clone was seen once. The chain uses TRBV7-9 and TRBJ1-1; D not resolved. CDR1 SEHNR and CDR2 FQNEAQ come from the germline V gene (reference sequence). This CDR3 spans 13 amino acids. The V end was cut by 2 bases, the J end by 1 base, with 5 bases between. In DNA, the CDR3 is TGTGCCAGCAGCTTACCTACGAACACTGAAGCTTTCTTT. Translating it yields CASSLPTNTEAFF. The variable domain in full, with the rest retrieved from reference TRBV7-9 and TRBJ1-1, is DTGVSQNPRHKITKRGQNVTFRCDPISEHNRLYWYRQTLGQGPEFLTYFQNEAQLEKSRLLSDRFSAERPKGSFSTLEIQRTEQGDSAMYLCASSLPTNTEAFFGQGTRLTVV.

V usage is TRBV3-1 (or the pseudogene TRBV3-2) and J usage is TRBJ2-1; D is undetermined. V was cut by 4 bases and J by 7 bases, with 14 bases left in between. Per germline, CDR1 LGHDT and CDR2 YNNKEL (reference sequence). The CDR3 contains 14 residues. The CDR3 loop is CASSRNPSINEQFF. CDR3 nucleotides: TGTGCCAGCAGCCGAAACCCTAGTATAAATGAGCAGTTCTTC.

CDR3 DNA: TGTGCCAGCTCATTTCGACAGCGAGGTTACACTGAAGCTTTCTTT. Translation gives CASSFRQRGYTEAFF. The chain combines TRBV18 with TRBJ1-1, with TRBD1 as a possible D gene (5 bases). The CDR3 spans 15 residues. V lost 5 bases and J 3 bases, leaving 16 bases between the germline ends. Germline V lookup: CDR1 KGHSH, CDR2 LQKENI.